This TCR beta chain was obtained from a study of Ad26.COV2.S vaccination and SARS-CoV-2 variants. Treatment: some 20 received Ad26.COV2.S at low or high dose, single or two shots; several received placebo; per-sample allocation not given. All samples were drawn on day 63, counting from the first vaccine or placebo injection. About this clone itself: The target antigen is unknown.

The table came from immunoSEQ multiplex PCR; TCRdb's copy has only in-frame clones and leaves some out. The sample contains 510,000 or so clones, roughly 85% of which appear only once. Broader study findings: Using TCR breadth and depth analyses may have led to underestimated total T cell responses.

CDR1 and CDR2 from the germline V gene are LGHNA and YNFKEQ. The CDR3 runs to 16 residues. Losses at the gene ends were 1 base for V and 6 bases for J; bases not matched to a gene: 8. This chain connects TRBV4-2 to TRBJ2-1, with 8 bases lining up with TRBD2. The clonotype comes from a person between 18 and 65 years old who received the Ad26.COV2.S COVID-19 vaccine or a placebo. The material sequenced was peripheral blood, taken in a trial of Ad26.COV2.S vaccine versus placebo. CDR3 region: CASSQGPGGRSNEQFF. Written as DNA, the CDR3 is TGTGCCAGCAGCCAAGGCCCTGGCGGGAGGAGCAATGAGCAGTTCTTC.